This T cell receptor (beta chain) originates from a study of identical twins. Healthy Caucasian donors formed the entire cohort. The study's findings and limits: In monozygotic twins, models underestimated the sharing of out-of-frame TCR alpha.

Template switching introduced a universal primer site, and the cDNA bore unique molecular identifiers. In TCRdb, the 5' RACE reads were re-called with MiXCR into one record per CDR3 protein. The sample carries hundreds of thousands of distinct CDR3 sequences, about a tenth recorded once. CDR1 LGHDT and CDR2 YNNKEL come from the germline V gene (reference sequence). J was trimmed by 14 bases and V by 3 bases; bases with no gene match: 4. CDR3 length: 12 amino acids. This clonotype was counted a few times. Its target is not known. Sequencing was carried out using memory (CD45RO+) T cells sorted from blood. The chain recombines TRBV3-1 with TRBJ2-1; TRBD1 agrees at 10 bases. This clonotype was obtained from a woman aged 18-29 years in good health. For the CDR3, the DNA is TGTGCCAGCAGCCACGGACAGGGGGAGGAGTTCTTC. Residues: CASSHGQGEEFF.